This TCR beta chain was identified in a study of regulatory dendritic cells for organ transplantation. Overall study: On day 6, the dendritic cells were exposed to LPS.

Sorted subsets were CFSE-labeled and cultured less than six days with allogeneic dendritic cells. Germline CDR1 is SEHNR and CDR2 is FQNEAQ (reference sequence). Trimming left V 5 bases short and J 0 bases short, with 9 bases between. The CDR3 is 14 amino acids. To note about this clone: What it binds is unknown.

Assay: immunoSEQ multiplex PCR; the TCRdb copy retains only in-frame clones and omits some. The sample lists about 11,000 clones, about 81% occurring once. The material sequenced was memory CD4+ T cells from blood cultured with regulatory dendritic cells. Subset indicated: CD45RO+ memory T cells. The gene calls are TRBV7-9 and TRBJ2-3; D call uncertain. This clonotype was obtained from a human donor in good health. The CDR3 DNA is TGTGCCAGCAGCCTTTCTAGGAGCACAGATACGCAGTATTTT. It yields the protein CASSLSRSTDTQYF.